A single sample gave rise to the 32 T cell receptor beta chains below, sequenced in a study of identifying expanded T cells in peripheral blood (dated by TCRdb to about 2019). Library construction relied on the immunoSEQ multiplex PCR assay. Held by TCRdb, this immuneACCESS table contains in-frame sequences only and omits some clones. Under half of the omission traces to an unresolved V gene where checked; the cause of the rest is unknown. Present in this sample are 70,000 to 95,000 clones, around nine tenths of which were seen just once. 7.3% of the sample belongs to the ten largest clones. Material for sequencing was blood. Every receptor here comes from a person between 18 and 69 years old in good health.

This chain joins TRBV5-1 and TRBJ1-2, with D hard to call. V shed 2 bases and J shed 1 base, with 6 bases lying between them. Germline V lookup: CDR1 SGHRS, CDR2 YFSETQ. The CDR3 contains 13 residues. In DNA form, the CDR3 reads TGCGCCAGCAGCTTTGGGGTTAACTATGGCTACACCTTC. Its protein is CASSFGVNYGYTF.

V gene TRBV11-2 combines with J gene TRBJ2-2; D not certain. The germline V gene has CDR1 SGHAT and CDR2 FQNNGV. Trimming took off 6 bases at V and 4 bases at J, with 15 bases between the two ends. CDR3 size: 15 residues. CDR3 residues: CASSIWTSATGELFF. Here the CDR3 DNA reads TGTGCCAGCAGTATATGGACCTCGGCCACCGGGGAGCTGTTTTTT.

The CDR3 protein is CASSIQGSRTGYEQYF. CDR3 DNA sequence: TGTGCCAGCAGCATTCAGGGTTCCCGAACCGGATACGAGCAGTACTTC. The chain is built from TRBV7-2 and TRBJ2-7; TRBD1 is a possible D gene (5 bases). The germline CDR1 and CDR2 sequences are SGHTA and FQGNSA. CDR3 length: 16 residues. Trimming took 5 bases from V and 4 from J, leaving 21 bases between them.

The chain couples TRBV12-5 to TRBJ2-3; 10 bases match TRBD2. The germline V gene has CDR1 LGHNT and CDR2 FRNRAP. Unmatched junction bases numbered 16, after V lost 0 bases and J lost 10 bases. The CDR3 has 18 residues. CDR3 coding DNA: TGTGCTAGTGGTTTGGTATCGCCCGCTAGCGGGAGTTCACCCGCGCAGTATTTT. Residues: CASGLVSPASGSSPAQYF.

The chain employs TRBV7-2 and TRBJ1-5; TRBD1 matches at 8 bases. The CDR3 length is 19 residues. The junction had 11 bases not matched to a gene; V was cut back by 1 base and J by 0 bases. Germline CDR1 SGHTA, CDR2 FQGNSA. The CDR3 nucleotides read TGTGCCAGCAGCTTAGGGGCGGGGCAGGGGGCCTATAGCAATCAGCCCCAGCATTTT. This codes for CASSLGAGQGAYSNQPQHF.

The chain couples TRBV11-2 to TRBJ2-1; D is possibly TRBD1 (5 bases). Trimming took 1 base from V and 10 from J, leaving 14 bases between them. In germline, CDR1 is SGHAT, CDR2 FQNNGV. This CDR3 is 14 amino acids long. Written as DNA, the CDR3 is TGTGCCAGCAGCTTAGGCTTACAGGCCCGCGAGCAGTTCTTC. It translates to CASSLGLQAREQFF.

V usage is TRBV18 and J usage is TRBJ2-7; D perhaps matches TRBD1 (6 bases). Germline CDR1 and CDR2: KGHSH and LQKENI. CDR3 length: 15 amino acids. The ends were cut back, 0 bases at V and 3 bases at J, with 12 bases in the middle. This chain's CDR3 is CASSPPQQGIYEQYF. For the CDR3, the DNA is TGTGCCAGCTCACCACCGCAACAGGGTATCTACGAGCAGTACTTC.

As DNA, the CDR3 is TGTGCCTGGAGTTCGACGGCCTACGAGCAGTACTTC. This sequence encodes CAWSSTAYEQYF. The rearrangement links TRBV30 to TRBJ2-7, with D hard to call. The ends were cut back, 2 bases at V and 2 bases at J, with 7 bases in the middle. The CDR3 sequence is 12 residues long. Germline CDR1 is GTSNPN and CDR2 is SVGIG (reference sequence).

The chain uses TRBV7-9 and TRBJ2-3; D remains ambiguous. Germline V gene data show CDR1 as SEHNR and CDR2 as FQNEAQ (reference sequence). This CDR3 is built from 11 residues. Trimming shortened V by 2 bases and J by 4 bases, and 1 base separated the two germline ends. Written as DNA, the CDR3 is TGTGCCAGCAGCTTATCAGATACGCAGTATTTT. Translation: CASSLSDTQYF.

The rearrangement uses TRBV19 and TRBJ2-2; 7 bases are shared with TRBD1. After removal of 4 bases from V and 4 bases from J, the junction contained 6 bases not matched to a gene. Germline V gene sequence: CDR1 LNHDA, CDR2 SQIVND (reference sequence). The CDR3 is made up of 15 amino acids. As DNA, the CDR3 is TGTGCCAGTAGTACCGGGACAGTGATCACCGGGGAGCTGTTTTTT. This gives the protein CASSTGTVITGELFF.

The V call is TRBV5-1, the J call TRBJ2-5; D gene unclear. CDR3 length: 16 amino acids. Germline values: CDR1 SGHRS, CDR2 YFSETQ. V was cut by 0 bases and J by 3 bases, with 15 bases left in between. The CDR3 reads CASSLGSALPKETQYF. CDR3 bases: TGCGCCAGCAGCTTGGGCAGCGCCCTACCCAAAGAGACCCAGTACTTC. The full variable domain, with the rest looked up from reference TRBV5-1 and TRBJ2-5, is KAGVTQTPRYLIKTRGQQVTLSCSPISGHRSVSWYQQTPGQGLQFLFEYFSETQRNKGNFPGRFSGRQFSNSRSEMNVSTLELGDSALYLCASSLGSALPKETQYFGPGTRLLVL.

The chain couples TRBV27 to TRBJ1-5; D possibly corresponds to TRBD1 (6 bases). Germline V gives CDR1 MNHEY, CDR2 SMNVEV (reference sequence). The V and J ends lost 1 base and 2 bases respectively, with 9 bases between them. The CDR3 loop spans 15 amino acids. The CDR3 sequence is CASSLLSGGNQPQHF. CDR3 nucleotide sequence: TGTGCCAGCAGTTTATTATCAGGGGGCAATCAGCCCCAGCATTTT.

The CDR3 region is CASRLVLAGGPDTQYF. The CDR3 region has the DNA TGTGCAAGTCGCTTAGTCCTAGCGGGAGGACCAGATACGCAGTATTTT. The chain couples TRBV12-2 to TRBJ2-3; the table assigns TRBD2, which was not confirmed against the DNA. TRBV12-2 is a known pseudogene. This CDR3 has 16 amino acids.

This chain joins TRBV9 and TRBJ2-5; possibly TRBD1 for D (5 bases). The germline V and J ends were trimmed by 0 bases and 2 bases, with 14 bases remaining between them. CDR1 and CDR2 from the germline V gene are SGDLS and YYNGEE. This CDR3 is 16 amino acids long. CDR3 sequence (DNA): TGTGCCAGCAGCGTAGGCCCCGTTCCAGGGCAAGAGACCCAGTACTTC. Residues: CASSVGPVPGQETQYF. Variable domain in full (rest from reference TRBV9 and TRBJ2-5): DSGVTQTPKHLITATGQRVTLRCSPRSGDLSVYWYQQSLDQGLQFLIQYYNGEERAKGNILERFSAQQFPDLHSELNLSSLELGDSALYFCASSVGPVPGQETQYFGPGTRLLVL.

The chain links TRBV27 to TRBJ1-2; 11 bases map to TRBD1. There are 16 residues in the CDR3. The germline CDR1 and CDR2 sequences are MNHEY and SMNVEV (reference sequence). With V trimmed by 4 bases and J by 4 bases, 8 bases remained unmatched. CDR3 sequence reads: CASSSTGQGVFYGYTF. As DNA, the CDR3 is TGTGCCAGCAGTTCGACGGGACAGGGGGTCTTCTATGGCTACACCTTC.

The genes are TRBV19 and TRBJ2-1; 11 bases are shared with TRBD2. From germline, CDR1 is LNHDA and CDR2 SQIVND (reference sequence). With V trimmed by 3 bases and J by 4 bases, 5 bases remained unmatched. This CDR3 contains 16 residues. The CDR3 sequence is CASSIARTSGYNEQFF. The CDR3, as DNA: TGTGCCAGTAGTATCGCGCGGACTAGCGGGTACAATGAGCAGTTCTTC. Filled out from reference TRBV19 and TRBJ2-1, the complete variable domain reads DGGITQSPKYLFRKEGQNVTLSCEQNLNHDAMYWYRQDPGQGLRLIYYSQIVNDFQKGDIAEGYSVSREKKESFPLTVTSAQKNPTAFYLCASSIARTSGYNEQFFGPGTRLTVL.

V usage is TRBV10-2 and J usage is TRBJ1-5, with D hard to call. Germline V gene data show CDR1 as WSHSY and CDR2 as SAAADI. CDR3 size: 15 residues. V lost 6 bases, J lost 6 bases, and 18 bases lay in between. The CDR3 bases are TGCGCCAGCAGGGAGGACTCAATAGGCCGTCAGCCCCAGCATTTT. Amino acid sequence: CASREDSIGRQPQHF.

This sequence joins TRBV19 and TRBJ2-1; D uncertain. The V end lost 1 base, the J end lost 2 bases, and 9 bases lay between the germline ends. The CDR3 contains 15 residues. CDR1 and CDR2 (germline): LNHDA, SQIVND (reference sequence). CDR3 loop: CASSIGFHTYNEQFF. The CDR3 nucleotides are TGTGCCAGTAGTATAGGGTTTCACACCTACAATGAGCAGTTCTTC.

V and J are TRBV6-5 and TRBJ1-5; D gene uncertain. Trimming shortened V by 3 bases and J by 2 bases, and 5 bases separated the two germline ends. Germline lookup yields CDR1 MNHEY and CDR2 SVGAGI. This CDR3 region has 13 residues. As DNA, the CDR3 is TGTGCCAGCAGTTATTATGGCAATCAGCCCCAGCATTTT. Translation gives CASSYYGNQPQHF.

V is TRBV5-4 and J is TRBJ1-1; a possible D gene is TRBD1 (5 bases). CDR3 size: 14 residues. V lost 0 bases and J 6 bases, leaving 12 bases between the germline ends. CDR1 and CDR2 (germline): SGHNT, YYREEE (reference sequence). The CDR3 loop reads CASSLEGRVAEAFF. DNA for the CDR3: TGTGCCAGCAGCTTGGAGGGCAGGGTCGCTGAAGCTTTCTTT.

CDR3: CASSLLALSDTGELFF. The CDR3 nucleotides are TGTGCCAGCAGCTTGCTAGCGTTATCCGACACCGGGGAGCTGTTTTTT. The chain joins TRBV11-2 to TRBJ2-2; TRBD2 might be the D (6 bases). The CDR3 sequence is 16 residues long. CDR1 is SGHAT, CDR2 FQNNGV, per germline. The ends were cut back, 3 bases at V and 3 bases at J, with 14 bases in the middle.

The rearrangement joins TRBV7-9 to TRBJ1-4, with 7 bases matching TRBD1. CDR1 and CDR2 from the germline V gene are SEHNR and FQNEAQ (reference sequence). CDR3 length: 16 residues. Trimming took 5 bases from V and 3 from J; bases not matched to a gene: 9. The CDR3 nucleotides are TGTGCCAGCAGCCGATACCGGGACAGAGCTAATGAAAAACTGTTTTTT. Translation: CASSRYRDRANEKLFF.

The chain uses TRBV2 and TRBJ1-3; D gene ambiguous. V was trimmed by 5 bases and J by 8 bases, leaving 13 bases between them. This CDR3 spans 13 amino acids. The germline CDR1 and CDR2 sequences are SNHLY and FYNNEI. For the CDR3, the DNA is TGTGCCAGCAGTTCAGGACCCGGCTACACCATATATTTT. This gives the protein CASSSGPGYTIYF.

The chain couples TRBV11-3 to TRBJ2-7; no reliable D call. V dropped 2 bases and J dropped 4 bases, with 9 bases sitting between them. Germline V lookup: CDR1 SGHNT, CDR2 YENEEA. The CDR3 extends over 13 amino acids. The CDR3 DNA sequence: TGTGCCAGCAGCTTATATGTGGGGTACGAGCAGTACTTC. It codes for CASSLYVGYEQYF. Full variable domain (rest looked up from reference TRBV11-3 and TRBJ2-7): EAGVVQSPRYKIIEKKQPVAFWCNPISGHNTLYWYLQNLGQGPELLIRYENEEAVDDSQLPKDRFSAERLKGVDSTLKIQPAELGDSAVYLCASSLYVGYEQYFGPGTRLTVT.

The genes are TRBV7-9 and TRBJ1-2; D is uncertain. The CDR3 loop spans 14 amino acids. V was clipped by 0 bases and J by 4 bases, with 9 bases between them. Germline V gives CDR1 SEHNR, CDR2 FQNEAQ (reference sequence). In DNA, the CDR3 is TGTGCCAGCAGCTTAGCGAATATCTCCTATGGCTACACCTTC. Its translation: CASSLANISYGYTF.

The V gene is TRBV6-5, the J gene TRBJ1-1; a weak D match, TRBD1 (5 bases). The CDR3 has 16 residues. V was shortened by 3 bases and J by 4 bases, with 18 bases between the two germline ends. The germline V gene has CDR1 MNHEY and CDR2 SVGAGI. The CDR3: CASSYAGAFGATEAFF. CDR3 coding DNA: TGTGCCAGCAGTTATGCCGGGGCCTTCGGGGCCACTGAAGCTTTCTTT.

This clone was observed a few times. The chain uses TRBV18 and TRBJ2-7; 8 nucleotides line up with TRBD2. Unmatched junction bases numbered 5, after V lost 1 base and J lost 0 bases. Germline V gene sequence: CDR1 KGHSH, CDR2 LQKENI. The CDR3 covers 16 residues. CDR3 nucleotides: TGTGCCAGCTCACCACAGTCCCTAGCGGGCTCCTACGAGCAGTACTTC. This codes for CASSPQSLAGSYEQYF.

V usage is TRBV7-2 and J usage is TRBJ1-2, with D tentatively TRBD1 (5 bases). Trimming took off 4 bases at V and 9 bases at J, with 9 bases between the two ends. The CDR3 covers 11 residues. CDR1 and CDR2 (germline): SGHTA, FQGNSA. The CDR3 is CASSSGGSYTF. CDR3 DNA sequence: TGTGCCAGCAGCTCCGGGGGAAGCTACACCTTC. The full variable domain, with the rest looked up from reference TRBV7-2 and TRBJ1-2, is GAGVSQSPSNKVTEKGKDVELRCDPISGHTALYWYRQSLGQGLEFLIYFQGNSAPDKSGLPSDRFSAERTGGSVSTLTIQRTQQEDSAVYLCASSSGGSYTFGSGTRLTVV.

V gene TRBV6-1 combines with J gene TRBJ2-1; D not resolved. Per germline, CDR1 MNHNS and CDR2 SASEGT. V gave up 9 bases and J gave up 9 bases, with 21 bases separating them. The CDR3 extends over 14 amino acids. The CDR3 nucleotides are TGTGCCAGTCTAGTAGGTTTGAAGGCACGTGAGCAGTTCTTC. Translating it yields CASLVGLKAREQFF.

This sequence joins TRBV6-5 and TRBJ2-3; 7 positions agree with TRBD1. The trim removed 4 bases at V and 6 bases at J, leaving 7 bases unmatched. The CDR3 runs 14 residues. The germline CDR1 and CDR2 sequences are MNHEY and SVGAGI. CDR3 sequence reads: CASSSTGRRDTQYF. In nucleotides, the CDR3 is TGTGCCAGCAGTTCGACAGGGCGTAGGGATACGCAGTATTTT.

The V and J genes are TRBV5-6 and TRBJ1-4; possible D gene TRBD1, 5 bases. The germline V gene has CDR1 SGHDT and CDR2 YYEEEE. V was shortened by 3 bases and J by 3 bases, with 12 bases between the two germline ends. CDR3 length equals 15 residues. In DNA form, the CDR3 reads TGTGCCAGCAGCTCCGGACACTTATCTAATGAAAAACTGTTTTTT. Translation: CASSSGHLSNEKLFF.

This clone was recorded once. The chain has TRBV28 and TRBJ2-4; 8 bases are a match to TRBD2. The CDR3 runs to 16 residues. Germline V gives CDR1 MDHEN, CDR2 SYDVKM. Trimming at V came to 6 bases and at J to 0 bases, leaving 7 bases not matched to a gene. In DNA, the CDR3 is TGTGCCAGCAGCCGGGGGGGTGCCCTAGCCAAAAACATTCAGTACTTC. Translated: CASSRGGALAKNIQYF.